A selection of T cell receptor beta chains follows, all from one sample in a study of T cell responses to AZD1222 COVID-19 vaccine. Profiling relied on immunoSEQ multiplex PCR, and the TCRdb table lists in-frame clones only, not all of them. The profile shows 160,000 or so clones, more than 90% of them singletons. The sample consisted of peripheral blood, taken 28 days after the second AZD1222 dose. Receptors were obtained from an adult who received the AZD1222 COVID-19 vaccine. Each CDR3 is given with its conserved first and last residue. D genes are given only for firm matches. Size tells how often a clone was seen (once, few, many) or the class of an expanded clone, and some rows leave it out.

j_gene: TRBJ2-1; d_gene: TRBD2; v_gene: TRBV28; abundance: many; CDR3nt: TGTGCCAGCGTTCTAGCGGGAATTCCCAATGAGCAGTTCTTC; CDR3aa: CASVLAGIPNEQFF
j_gene: TRBJ1-3; d_gene: NA; v_gene: TRBV6-5; abundance: once; CDR3nt: TGTGCCGGCTGGACAGCTGGAAACACCATATATTTT; CDR3aa: CAGWTAGNTIYF
j_gene: TRBJ2-7; d_gene: TRBD2; v_gene: TRBV2; abundance: once; CDR3nt: TGTGCCAGTAGTGCGGGGCTAGCGGTAACCTACGAGCAGTACTTC; CDR3aa: CASSAGLAVTYEQYF
j_gene: TRBJ2-7; d_gene: TRBD1; v_gene: TRBV2; abundance: NA; CDR3nt: TGTGCCAGCAGGGCGACAGGGGGACCGTACGAGCAGTACTTC; CDR3aa: CASRATGGPYEQYF
j_gene: TRBJ1-3; d_gene: NA; v_gene: TRBV2; abundance: NA; CDR3nt: TGTGCCAGCACCGGCCCTGGTCCCACCTCTGGAAACACCATATATTTT; CDR3aa: CASTGPGPTSGNTIYF
j_gene: TRBJ2-5; d_gene: TRBD1; v_gene: TRBV5-6; abundance: NA; CDR3nt: TGTGCCAGCAGCTACCCGACAGGGAGAAAGACCCAGTACTTC; CDR3aa: CASSYPTGRKTQYF
j_gene: TRBJ2-1; d_gene: TRBD1; v_gene: TRBV6-5; abundance: NA; CDR3nt: TGTGCCAGCAGTTACCGCGGGACAGGGGCCAATGAGCAGTTCTTC; CDR3aa: CASSYRGTGANEQFF
j_gene: TRBJ1-6; d_gene: NA; v_gene: TRBV11-2; abundance: NA; CDR3nt: TGTGCCAGCAGCTTCGGGCGCAGGGCTAATTCACCCCTCCACTTT; CDR3aa: CASSFGRRANSPLHF
j_gene: TRBJ1-2; d_gene: NA; v_gene: TRBV18; abundance: NA; CDR3nt: TGTGCCAGCTCACCAAAGGACCCGGTGCGGGGCTACACCTTC; CDR3aa: CASSPKDPVRGYTF
j_gene: TRBJ1-2; d_gene: NA; v_gene: TRBV28; abundance: NA; CDR3nt: TGTGCCAGCAGACTTACGACGCCACCCACCCTTGGCTACACCTTC; CDR3aa: CASRLTTPPTLGYTF
j_gene: TRBJ1-5; d_gene: NA; v_gene: TRBV12-5; abundance: NA; CDR3nt: TGTGCTAGTGGTCTTGAGGGGGGTCAGCATTTT; CDR3aa: CASGLEGGQHF
j_gene: TRBJ2-7; d_gene: TRBD1; v_gene: TRBV7-7; abundance: NA; CDR3nt: TGTGCTAGCAGCGTGACAGGGGATCGGGAGCAGTACTTC; CDR3aa: CASSVTGDREQYF
j_gene: TRBJ1-1; d_gene: NA; v_gene: TRBV11-3; abundance: NA; CDR3nt: TGTGCCAGCAGCTTGACCGGGCCTAACACTGAAGCTTTCTTT; CDR3aa: CASSLTGPNTEAFF
j_gene: TRBJ2-7; d_gene: TRBD1; v_gene: TRBV19; abundance: NA; CDR3nt: TGTGCCAGTAGTACTGGACAGGTCCGCCTCGAGCAGTACTTC; CDR3aa: CASSTGQVRLEQYF
j_gene: TRBJ1-2; d_gene: NA; v_gene: TRBV5-4; abundance: NA; CDR3nt: TGTGCCAGCAGCCTCCCGGTGCCCAGGGGATCTAACTATGGCTACACCTTC; CDR3aa: CASSLPVPRGSNYGYTF
j_gene: TRBJ1-5; d_gene: NA; v_gene: TRBV4-1; abundance: NA; CDR3nt: TGCGCCAGCAGCCGGGTGCTGGTTACTAATCAGCCCCAGCATTTT; CDR3aa: CASSRVLVTNQPQHF
j_gene: TRBJ2-7; d_gene: NA; v_gene: TRBV7-9; abundance: NA; CDR3nt: TGTGCCAGCAGCTTAACCGTCGAGCAGTACTTC; CDR3aa: CASSLTVEQYF
j_gene: TRBJ2-4; d_gene: TRBD2; v_gene: TRBV18; abundance: NA; CDR3nt: TGTGCCAGCTCACCCGGCGCGGGGAGGGACATTCAGTACTTC; CDR3aa: CASSPGAGRDIQYF
j_gene: TRBJ2-7; d_gene: TRBD1; v_gene: TRBV5-1; abundance: NA; CDR3nt: TGCGCCAGCAGCTTGGGACAGGGGGTAACCTACGAGCAGTACTTC; CDR3aa: CASSLGQGVTYEQYF
j_gene: TRBJ1-2; d_gene: NA; v_gene: TRBV19; abundance: NA; CDR3nt: TGTGCCAGTAGTATAGCCGGGGGTTCGAACTATGGCTACACCTTC; CDR3aa: CASSIAGGSNYGYTF
j_gene: TRBJ1-1; d_gene: NA; v_gene: TRBV29-1; abundance: NA; CDR3nt: TGCAGCGTATATATGAACACTGAAGCTTTCTTT; CDR3aa: CSVYMNTEAFF
j_gene: TRBJ2-7; d_gene: NA; v_gene: TRBV6-5; abundance: NA; CDR3nt: TGTGCCAGCAGTTACATTGCCACAGCCTCCTACGAGCAGTACTTC; CDR3aa: CASSYIATASYEQYF
j_gene: TRBJ1-5; d_gene: TRBD1; v_gene: TRBV28; abundance: NA; CDR3nt: TGTGCCAGCAGACCACTGGACAGGGGGATTCAGCCCCAGCATTTT; CDR3aa: CASRPLDRGIQPQHF
j_gene: TRBJ1-6; d_gene: TRBD1; v_gene: TRBV28; abundance: NA; CDR3nt: TGTGCCAGCAGCGCGGGACAGGTGAATTCACCCCTCCACTTT; CDR3aa: CASSAGQVNSPLHF
j_gene: TRBJ2-7; d_gene: TRBD2; v_gene: TRBV7-2; abundance: NA; CDR3nt: TGTGCCAGCAGCCGGACTAGCGGCTCCTACGAGCAGTACTTC; CDR3aa: CASSRTSGSYEQYF
j_gene: TRBJ2-6; d_gene: NA; v_gene: TRBV9; abundance: NA; CDR3nt: TGTGCCAGCAGCCCCTCCCCCAGACAGGCTGGGGTTGGGGCCAACGTCCTGACTTTC; CDR3aa: CASSPSPRQAGVGANVLTF
j_gene: TRBJ2-3; d_gene: TRBD2; v_gene: TRBV5-1; abundance: NA; CDR3nt: TGCGCCAGCAGCTTCAGCGGGAGGAGTGCAGATACGCAGTATTTT; CDR3aa: CASSFSGRSADTQYF
j_gene: TRBJ1-2; d_gene: NA; v_gene: TRBV4-1; abundance: NA; CDR3nt: TGCGCCAGCAGCCAAGGGGAGCGAATCCCGACAGTAAATTATGGCTACACCTTC; CDR3aa: CASSQGERIPTVNYGYTF
j_gene: TRBJ1-2; d_gene: TRBD1; v_gene: TRBV2; abundance: NA; CDR3nt: TGTGCCAGCAGTCTGACAGGGTCTAACTATGGCTACACCTTC; CDR3aa: CASSLTGSNYGYTF
j_gene: TRBJ1-6; d_gene: NA; v_gene: TRBV30; abundance: NA; CDR3nt: TGTGCCTGGAGTGCCAGCCTTAGGGTGGGGAATTCACCCCTCCACTTT; CDR3aa: CAWSASLRVGNSPLHF
j_gene: TRBJ2-1; d_gene: NA; v_gene: TRBV3-1/TRBV3-2; abundance: NA; CDR3nt: TGTGCCAGCAGCCAAGGGAGGACTACATCGCAGTTCTTC; CDR3aa: CASSQGRTTSQFF
j_gene: TRBJ1-4; d_gene: NA; v_gene: TRBV28; abundance: NA; CDR3nt: TGTGCCAGCAGTCCCCCGGGGAGGGGTGAAAAACTGTTTTTT; CDR3aa: CASSPPGRGEKLFF
j_gene: TRBJ2-7; d_gene: NA; v_gene: TRBV19; abundance: once; CDR3nt: TGTGCCAGTAGTAGCAGGACAGAAGCCTACGAGCAGTACTTC; CDR3aa: CASSSRTEAYEQYF
j_gene: TRBJ1-2; d_gene: NA; v_gene: TRBV5-1; abundance: NA; CDR3nt: TGCGCCAGCAGTGCCGGGACACAGATTAACTATGGCTACACCTTC; CDR3aa: CASSAGTQINYGYTF
j_gene: TRBJ1-5; d_gene: NA; v_gene: TRBV24-1; abundance: NA; CDR3nt: TGTGCCACCAGTGCGACCGGGAAGAATCAGCCCCAGCATTTT; CDR3aa: CATSATGKNQPQHF
j_gene: TRBJ2-7; d_gene: TRBD1; v_gene: TRBV7-2; abundance: NA; CDR3nt: TGTGCCAGCAGTCGGATGACAGGGGGCGTAAACGAGCAGTACTTC; CDR3aa: CASSRMTGGVNEQYF
j_gene: TRBJ1-4; d_gene: NA; v_gene: TRBV2; abundance: NA; CDR3nt: TGTGCCAGCAGTTCCGGGACACTTAATGAAAAACTGTTTTTT; CDR3aa: CASSSGTLNEKLFF
j_gene: TRBJ2-1; d_gene: TRBD2; v_gene: TRBV25-1; abundance: NA; CDR3nt: TGTGCCAGCAGCGAATACTCGGCGACTAGCGGGGGGTACAATGAGCAGTTCTTC; CDR3aa: CASSEYSATSGGYNEQFF
j_gene: TRBJ1-1; d_gene: NA; v_gene: TRBV5-1; abundance: NA; CDR3nt: TGCGCCAGCAGCCAGGATGGGAACACTGAAGCTTTCTTT; CDR3aa: CASSQDGNTEAFF
j_gene: TRBJ1-2; d_gene: NA; v_gene: TRBV2; abundance: once; CDR3nt: TGTGCCAGCAGTGTGGCTGAGCAGGTGGGGGGCTATGGCTACACCTTC; CDR3aa: CASSVAEQVGGYGYTF
j_gene: TRBJ1-6; d_gene: TRBD1; v_gene: TRBV2; abundance: NA; CDR3nt: TGTGCCAGCAGTGGAGACAGGGGGCAGCCACCCCTCCACTTT; CDR3aa: CASSGDRGQPPLHF
j_gene: TRBJ1-2; d_gene: NA; v_gene: TRBV16; abundance: NA; CDR3nt: TGTGCCAGCAGCGACGCCCTGGAAGGCTACACCTTC; CDR3aa: CASSDALEGYTF
j_gene: TRBJ1-1; d_gene: TRBD1; v_gene: TRBV6-5; abundance: NA; CDR3nt: TGTGCCAGCGCGATAACAGGGGACACTGAAGCTTTCTTT; CDR3aa: CASAITGDTEAFF
j_gene: TRBJ2-2; d_gene: TRBD2; v_gene: TRBV3-1/TRBV3-2; abundance: NA; CDR3nt: TGTGCCAGCAATCGGCGGGAGGGCCTTGGGGAGCTGTTTTTT; CDR3aa: CASNRREGLGELFF
j_gene: TRBJ1-1; d_gene: TRBD1; v_gene: TRBV12-5; abundance: NA; CDR3nt: TGTGCTAGTGGTTCCCGGGACAGGGGGCTCCCTGAAGCTTTCTTT; CDR3aa: CASGSRDRGLPEAFF
j_gene: TRBJ2-2; d_gene: NA; v_gene: TRBV19; abundance: NA; CDR3nt: TGTGCCAGTAGTGCGATTACCGGGGAGCTGTTTTTT; CDR3aa: CASSAITGELFF
j_gene: TRBJ2-2; d_gene: NA; v_gene: TRBV4-1; abundance: NA; CDR3nt: TGCGCCAGCAGCCAAGGGAGGCGGACAGCCACCGGGGAGCTGTTTTTT; CDR3aa: CASSQGRRTATGELFF
j_gene: TRBJ1-2; d_gene: NA; v_gene: TRBV4-2; abundance: once; CDR3nt: TGTGCCAGCAGCCGTGGGGAGAGGACCTATGGCTACACCTTC; CDR3aa: CASSRGERTYGYTF
j_gene: TRBJ1-2; d_gene: NA; v_gene: TRBV7-8; abundance: NA; CDR3nt: TGTGCCAGCAGCTTTTTGTCACAGGGTACTAACTATGGCTACACCTTC; CDR3aa: CASSFLSQGTNYGYTF
j_gene: TRBJ2-5; d_gene: NA; v_gene: TRBV18; abundance: NA; CDR3nt: TGTGCCAGCTCACCTTCTCCTCAACAAGAGACCCAGTACTTC; CDR3aa: CASSPSPQQETQYF
j_gene: TRBJ1-4; d_gene: TRBD1; v_gene: TRBV19; abundance: NA; CDR3nt: TGTGCCAGTAGCCGACAGGGAACTAATGAAAAACTGTTTTTT; CDR3aa: CASSRQGTNEKLFF
j_gene: TRBJ1-2; d_gene: NA; v_gene: TRBV3-1/TRBV3-2; abundance: NA; CDR3nt: TGTGCCAGCAGCCAAGATCCGGGACCTATTGCTGGCTACACCTTC; CDR3aa: CASSQDPGPIAGYTF
j_gene: TRBJ1-2; d_gene: TRBD1; v_gene: TRBV6-5; abundance: NA; CDR3nt: TGTGCCAGCAGGGTACCCGGGACAGCTAACTATGGCTACACCTTC; CDR3aa: CASRVPGTANYGYTF
j_gene: TRBJ2-7; d_gene: NA; v_gene: TRBV5-6; abundance: NA; CDR3nt: TGTGCCAGCAGCTTGCTGGGGCAGGGTTCCTACGAGCAGTACTTC; CDR3aa: CASSLLGQGSYEQYF
j_gene: TRBJ2-5; d_gene: NA; v_gene: TRBV13; abundance: NA; CDR3nt: TGTGCCAGCAGCTTAGGGCCTTGGGGGGGGCGAAACCAAGAGACCCAGTACTTC; CDR3aa: CASSLGPWGGRNQETQYF
j_gene: TRBJ2-3; d_gene: TRBD2; v_gene: TRBV5-1; abundance: NA; CDR3nt: TGCGCCAGCAGCAGAGGGACTAGCGGGAGGCGGACAGATACGCAGTATTTT; CDR3aa: CASSRGTSGRRTDTQYF
j_gene: TRBJ2-1; d_gene: NA; v_gene: TRBV10-3; abundance: NA; CDR3nt: TGTGCCATCAGTGATAGAAGTCTCGGCTCCTACAATGAGCAGTTCTTC; CDR3aa: CAISDRSLGSYNEQFF
j_gene: TRBJ2-7; d_gene: NA; v_gene: TRBV4-1; abundance: NA; CDR3nt: TGCGCCAGCAGCCAAGTAGGGGGTGTTCAGGTAGAGCAGTACTTC; CDR3aa: CASSQVGGVQVEQYF
j_gene: TRBJ1-1; d_gene: NA; v_gene: TRBV27; abundance: NA; CDR3nt: TGTGCCAGCAGTGGGCAGAACACTGAAGCTTTCTTT; CDR3aa: CASSGQNTEAFF
j_gene: TRBJ2-5; d_gene: NA; v_gene: TRBV18; abundance: NA; CDR3nt: TGTGCCAGCTCACGCGTTGGGGGAGGCCAAGAGACCCAGTACTTC; CDR3aa: CASSRVGGGQETQYF